The clone carrying this T cell receptor beta chain was counted a few times. Its antigen is not identified. Germline values: CDR1 MNHEY, CDR2 SMNVEV (reference sequence). V gave up 6 bases and J gave up 0 bases, with 12 bases separating them. The CDR3 sequence is 15 residues long. Using RNA transcripts as the source, TCR beta CDR3 regions were amplified. The HTBI set primed first-round TCR CDR3 RT-PCR. TCRdb processed the multiplex PCR reads anew with MiXCR; each CDR3 protein has one entry. Seen here are approximately 480,000 distinct CDR3 sequences, around 21% observed once, and the top ten hold less than 30%. The record originates from a study of T cells in Graves' hyperthyroidism and ophthalmopathy. General study results and limits: Blood also carried most thyroid clonotypes expanded above 0.001. The model forecast ophthalmopathy, anticipating it by a median roughly 6 months before onset.

Around 10 ml fresh peripheral blood yielded the PBMCs. J is TRBJ1-3 and V is TRBV27, with D tentatively TRBD1 (5 bases). The sequence was collected from a man aged 18 to 30 with Graves' hyperthyroidism. The material sequenced was blood. The CDR3 loop reads CASRRDGHSGNTIYF. DNA of the CDR3: TGTGCCAGCAGGCGGGACGGACACTCTGGAAACACCATATATTTT.